These 17 T cell receptor beta chains were all obtained from the same sample, sequenced in a study of T cells after yellow fever vaccination. MiXCR, applied by TCRdb to the 5' RACE reads, yields one record per CDR3 protein. The sample has hundreds of thousands of distinct CDR3 sequences; about 19% are singletons. Source: PBMCs, taken 15 days after the yellow fever booster vaccination. Source of these receptors: a man younger than 45 who received the YFV17D yellow fever vaccine.

The CDR3 DNA sequence: TGCAGCGTACTAGGTTTACGGGGGGCTGGCGCAGATACGCAGTATTTT. Protein product: CSVLGLRGAGADTQYF. The chain carries TRBV29-1 and TRBJ2-3, with D possibly being TRBD2 (7 bases). This CDR3 region has 16 residues. Germline values: CDR1 SQVTM, CDR2 ANQGSEA. Between the trimmed V and J ends, which lost 6 bases and 4 bases, there was a span of 23 bases.

V is TRBV27 and J is TRBJ2-3; 8 bases align to TRBD2. This CDR3 contains 17 residues. Germline V gene sequence: CDR1 MNHEY, CDR2 SMNVEV (reference sequence). The trim removed 4 bases at V and 0 bases at J, leaving 9 bases unmatched. The CDR3 spells CASSSYKRGRSTDTQYF. As DNA, the CDR3 is TGTGCCAGCAGTTCCTACAAGCGGGGGCGTAGCACAGATACGCAGTATTTT.

This clonotype occurred many times. The V and J genes are TRBV18 and TRBJ2-3; D not certain. This CDR3 is 12 amino acids long. Trimming took 1 base from V and 5 from J, leaving 4 bases between them. Per the germline V gene, CDR1 is KGHSH and CDR2 is LQKENI. Here the CDR3 reads CASSPREDTQYF. The CDR3 DNA reads as TGTGCCAGCTCACCACGGGAAGATACGCAGTATTTT.

This clonotype was counted between two and nine times. The CDR3 DNA reads as TGTGCCAGCAGCTTCGCTCAGAAAGATACGCAGTATTTT. Translated: CASSFAQKDTQYF. V gene TRBV7-3 combines with J gene TRBJ2-3; D call uncertain. Germline V gene data show CDR1 as SGHTA and CDR2 as FQGTGA. Trimming took 3 bases from V and 5 from J, leaving 9 bases between them. This CDR3 has 13 residues.

This chain uses TRBV6-2 or TRBV6-3 with TRBJ2-2; D gene unclear. The length of the CDR3 is 16 residues. CDR1 is MNHEY, CDR2 SVGEGT, per germline. Trimming took 1 base from V and 0 from J, leaving 9 bases between them. The CDR3 nucleotides are TGTGCCAGCAGTTACTTTTTGGTCACGAACACCGGGGAGCTGTTTTTT. It codes for CASSYFLVTNTGELFF.

The chain links TRBV5-1 to TRBJ2-7; D gene uncertain. V lost 4 bases and J lost 4, with 18 bases in between. The CDR3 runs to 15 residues. The germline V gene encodes CDR1 SGHRS and CDR2 YFSETQ. CDR3 loop: CASSTNGGEFYEQYF. DNA of the CDR3: TGCGCCAGCAGCACGAACGGCGGTGAATTTTACGAGCAGTACTTC.

This chain links TRBV7-2 with TRBJ2-1; D unclear. In germline, CDR1 is SGHTA, CDR2 FQGNSA. Trimming removed 7 bases from V and 4 bases from J, with 14 bases in between. The CDR3 is made up of 14 amino acids. The CDR3: CASTTSLGYNEQFF. The DNA for the CDR3 is TGTGCCAGCACCACCTCCCTAGGATACAATGAGCAGTTCTTC.

The table lists this clonotype with a few counts. The chain is built from TRBV20-1 and TRBJ2-3; 7 bases line up with TRBD1. Germline values: CDR1 DFQATT, CDR2 SNEGSKA (reference sequence). This CDR3 spans 14 amino acids. As DNA, the CDR3 is TGCAGCCATCGGACAGGCCCTAGCACAGATACGCAGTATTTT. This sequence encodes CSHRTGPSTDTQYF.

The chain employs TRBV7-2 and TRBJ2-2, with TRBD1 as a possible D gene (6 bases). Looked up from germline, CDR1 is SGHTA and CDR2 is FQGNSA. The CDR3 covers 16 residues. V was trimmed by 1 base and J by 3 bases, leaving 12 bases between them. CDR3 amino acids: CASSLGQALDTGELFF. The DNA for the CDR3 is TGTGCCAGCAGCTTAGGACAGGCCTTGGACACCGGGGAGCTGTTTTTT.

This clonotype has a handful of counts. The chain is built from TRBV7-2 and TRBJ1-1; D not certain. The V gene lost 2 bases and the J gene lost 3 bases, with 13 bases spanning the gap. In germline, CDR1 is SGHTA, CDR2 FQGNSA. CDR3 length: 15 amino acids. CDR3 sequence: CASSLNADFYTEAFF. DNA for the CDR3: TGTGCCAGCAGCTTAAACGCCGATTTTTACACTGAAGCTTTCTTT.

The chain has TRBV5-1 and TRBJ2-1; 7 bases are shared with TRBD1. Germline loops: CDR1 SGHRS, CDR2 YFSETQ. The CDR3 is 16 residues long. V trimming: 1 base; J trimming: 0 bases; junction bases outside the gene matches: 4. CDR3 amino acids: CASSLYPGGSYNEQFF. In DNA form, the CDR3 reads TGCGCCAGCAGCTTGTATCCAGGGGGCTCCTACAATGAGCAGTTCTTC.

A few counts support this clonotype. The genes are TRBV7-9 and TRBJ2-2; TRBD2 might be the D (5 bases). This CDR3 comprises 15 residues. Germline-derived CDR1 and CDR2 are SEHNR and FQNEAQ (reference sequence). The ends were cut back, 3 bases at V and 6 bases at J, with 14 bases in the middle. This CDR3 reads CASSLSRDWAGELFF. In nucleotides, the CDR3 is TGTGCCAGCAGCTTGTCCCGGGATTGGGCCGGGGAGCTGTTTTTT.

This clonotype has just a few counts. This chain links TRBV24-1 with TRBJ2-1, with 7 bases matching TRBD2. J was trimmed by 4 bases and V by 2 bases; bases with no gene match: 7. The CDR3 covers 16 residues. Germline lookup yields CDR1 KGHDR and CDR2 SFDVKD. The chain's CDR3 is CATSDSGGTLYNEQFF. Here the CDR3 DNA reads TGTGCCACCAGTGATTCCGGGGGGACCCTTTACAATGAGCAGTTCTTC.

This clonotype appeared a few times. The chain recombines TRBV5-1 with TRBJ1-1; a weak D match, TRBD1 (6 bases). Trimming pared 1 base from V and 3 bases from J, leaving 7 bases between. This CDR3 has 13 residues. CDR1 and CDR2 from the germline V gene are SGHRS and YFSETQ. CDR3 sequence reads: CASSLRGDTEAFF. CDR3 sequence (DNA): TGCGCCAGCAGCTTGAGGGGGGACACTGAAGCTTTCTTT.

The rearrangement uses TRBV6-2 or TRBV6-3 and TRBJ1-5, with D unresolved. Germline values: CDR1 MNHEY, CDR2 SVGEGT. CDR3 size: 13 residues. Trimming took 2 bases from V and 3 from J, leaving 5 bases between them. The CDR3 region has the DNA TGTGCCAGCAGTTACACCCACAATCAGCCCCAGCATTTT. Translation gives CASSYTHNQPQHF.

This clonotype was recorded only once. V gene TRBV20-1 combines with J gene TRBJ1-6; D is uncertain. Deletions cut 1 base from V and 7 bases from J, with 8 bases between. CDR1 is DFQATT, CDR2 SNEGSKA, per germline (reference sequence). The CDR3 has 13 amino acids. The CDR3 sequence: CSARAAANSPLHF. The CDR3 bases are TGCAGTGCTAGAGCGGCCGCAAATTCACCCCTCCACTTT.

This chain uses TRBV5-1 with TRBJ2-7; 9 nucleotides line up with TRBD2. The trim removed 4 bases at V and 6 bases at J, leaving 11 bases unmatched. The CDR3 extends over 15 amino acids. The germline V gene encodes CDR1 SGHRS and CDR2 YFSETQ. The CDR3 region is CASSGGAGGSTEQYF. The CDR3 DNA is TGCGCCAGCAGCGGGGGAGCGGGAGGCTCGACCGAGCAGTACTTC.